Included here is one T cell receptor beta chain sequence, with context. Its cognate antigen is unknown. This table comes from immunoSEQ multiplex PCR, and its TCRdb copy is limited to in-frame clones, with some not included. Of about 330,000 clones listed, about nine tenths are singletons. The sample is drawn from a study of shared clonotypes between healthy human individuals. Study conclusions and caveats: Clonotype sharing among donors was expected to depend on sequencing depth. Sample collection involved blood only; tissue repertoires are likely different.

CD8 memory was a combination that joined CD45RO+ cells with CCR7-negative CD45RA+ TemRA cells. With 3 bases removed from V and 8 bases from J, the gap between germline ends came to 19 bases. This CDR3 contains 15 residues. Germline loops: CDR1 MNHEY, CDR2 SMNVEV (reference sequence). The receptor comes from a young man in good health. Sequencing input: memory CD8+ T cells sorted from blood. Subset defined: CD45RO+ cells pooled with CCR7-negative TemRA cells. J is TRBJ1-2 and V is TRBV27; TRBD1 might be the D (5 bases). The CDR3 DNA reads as TGTGCCAGCAGTTTTTCCCCGCAGGGTGCGGGGGGCTACACCTTC. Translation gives CASSFSPQGAGGYTF.